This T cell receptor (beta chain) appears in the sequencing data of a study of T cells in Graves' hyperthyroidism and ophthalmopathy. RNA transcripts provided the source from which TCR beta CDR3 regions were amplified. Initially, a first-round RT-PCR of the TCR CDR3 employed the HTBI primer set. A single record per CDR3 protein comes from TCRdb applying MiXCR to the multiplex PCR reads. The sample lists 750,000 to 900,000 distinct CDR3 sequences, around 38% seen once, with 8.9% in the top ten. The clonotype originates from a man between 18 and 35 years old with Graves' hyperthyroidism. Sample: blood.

The DNA for the CDR3 is TGTGCCAGTAGTATCCCGGGACTAGCGGGAGAAGGGTCCGGGGAGCTGTTTTTT. Translation gives CASSIPGLAGEGSGELFF. The chain carries TRBV19 and TRBJ2-2; the match to TRBD2 covers 14 bases. Germline values: CDR1 LNHDA, CDR2 SQIVND (reference sequence). Losses at the gene ends were 3 bases for V and 6 bases for J; bases not matched to a gene: 9. The CDR3 consists of 18 residues.